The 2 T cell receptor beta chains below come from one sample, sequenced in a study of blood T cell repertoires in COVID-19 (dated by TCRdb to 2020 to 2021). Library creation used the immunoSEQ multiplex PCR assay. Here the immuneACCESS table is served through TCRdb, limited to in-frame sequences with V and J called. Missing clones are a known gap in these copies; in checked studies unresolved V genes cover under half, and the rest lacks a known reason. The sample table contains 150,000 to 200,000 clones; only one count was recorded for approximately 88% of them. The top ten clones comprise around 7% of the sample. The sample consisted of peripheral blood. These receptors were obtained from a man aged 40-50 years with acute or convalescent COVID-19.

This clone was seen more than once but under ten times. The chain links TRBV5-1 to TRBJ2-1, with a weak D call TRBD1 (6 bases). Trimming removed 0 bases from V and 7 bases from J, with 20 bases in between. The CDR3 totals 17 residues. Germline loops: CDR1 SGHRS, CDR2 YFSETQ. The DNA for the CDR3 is TGCGCCAGCAGCTTGGCCATTGGGGGCCGTAAGATAAATGAGCAGTTCTTC. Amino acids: CASSLAIGGRKINEQFF.

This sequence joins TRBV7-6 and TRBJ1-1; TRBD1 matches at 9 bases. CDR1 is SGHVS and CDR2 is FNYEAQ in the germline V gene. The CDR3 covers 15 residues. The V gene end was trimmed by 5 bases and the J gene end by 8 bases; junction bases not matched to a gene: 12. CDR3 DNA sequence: TGTGCCAGCAGCCAGGACAGGGGTTCTCGAAACGAAGCTTTCTTT. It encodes CASSQDRGSRNEAFF.